These 14 T cell receptor beta chains were all obtained from the same sample, sequenced in a study of OX40 agonist ivuxolimab in advanced cancers. Libraries were prepared by immunoSEQ multiplex PCR; TCRdb keeps only in-frame clonotypes and omits some of them. The sample has some 33,000 clones; around nine tenths are singletons. The sample consisted of CD4+ or CD8+ T cells sorted from blood, taken in a trial of the OX40 agonist ivuxolimab. These receptors were taken from an adult with an advanced solid tumor such as melanoma, head and neck, liver or kidney cancer.

CDR3 amino acids: CASSRTGFSTDTQYF. The CDR3 bases are TGTGCCAGTAGTAGGACAGGCTTTAGCACAGATACGCAGTATTTT. The chain couples TRBV19 to TRBJ2-3; 7 bases agree with TRBD1. Germline CDR1 and CDR2: LNHDA and SQIVND (reference sequence). The V segment lost 4 bases and the J segment 0 bases; nucleotides outside the gene matches: 4. The CDR3 has 15 amino acids.

V usage is TRBV4-1 and J usage is TRBJ2-7; TRBD1 agrees at 8 bases. V dropped 4 bases and J dropped 3; count of bases not matched to a gene: 5. The CDR3 has 14 amino acids. Germline CDR1 is MGHRA and CDR2 is YSYEKL. The CDR3 loop reads CASSLGQGNYEQYV. The CDR3 DNA reads as TGCGCCAGCAGCCTTGGACAGGGAAACTACGAGCAGTACGTC.

The J gene is TRBJ1-2, the V gene TRBV6-5, with 7 bases that match TRBD1. This CDR3 has 15 residues. Per the germline V gene, CDR1 is MNHEY and CDR2 is SVGAGI. Trimming took 6 bases from V and 3 from J; bases not matched to a gene: 10. The chain's CDR3 is CASSNPRQGDYGYTF. The CDR3 DNA reads TGTGCCAGCAGCAACCCACGACAGGGAGACTATGGCTACACCTTC.

The rearrangement joins TRBV7-8 to TRBJ2-7; no clear D gene. CDR1 and CDR2 (germline): SGHVS, FQNEAQ. V was trimmed by 1 base and J by 5 bases, leaving 3 bases between them. The CDR3 totals 11 residues. The DNA of the CDR3 is TGTGCCAGCAGCTTAGGTGACGAGCAGTACGTC. It specifies CASSLGDEQYV.

The rearrangement links TRBV6-1 to TRBJ2-2; D ambiguous. Trimming left V 3 bases short and J 3 bases short, with 8 bases between. The CDR3 totals 14 residues. From germline, CDR1 is MNHNS and CDR2 SASEGT. The chain's CDR3 is CASSDGLHTGELFF. CDR3 in DNA: TGTGCCAGCAGTGACGGCCTCCACACCGGGGAGCTGTTTTTT.

V is TRBV4-2 and J is TRBJ2-7; no clear D. CDR3 length equals 16 residues. Germline CDR1 LGHNA, CDR2 YNFKEQ. V lost 3 bases to trimming and J lost 5 bases, with 20 bases between them. The CDR3 loop reads CASSHAGYSPADEQYF. For the CDR3, the DNA is TGTGCCAGCAGCCACGCCGGGTACTCGCCCGCAGACGAGCAGTACTTC.

V usage is TRBV30 and J usage is TRBJ2-7; no definite D call. Looked up from germline, CDR1 is GTSNPN and CDR2 is SVGIG (reference sequence). Trimming took 4 bases from V and 2 from J, leaving 12 bases between them. The CDR3 has 13 residues. The CDR3 DNA follows: TGTGCCTGGACCACCGGCGGCGCCTACGAGCAGTACTTC. This encodes CAWTTGGAYEQYF.

V usage is TRBV19 and J usage is TRBJ2-1, with a possible D match to TRBD1 (5 bases). The CDR3 covers 15 residues. Germline loops: CDR1 LNHDA, CDR2 SQIVND (reference sequence). Trimming took off 5 bases at V and 3 bases at J, with 14 bases between the two ends. As DNA, the CDR3 is TGTGCCAGTAGTGGGGCGACTCCAATCTACAATGAGCAGTTCTTC. This sequence encodes CASSGATPIYNEQFF.

The V call is TRBV5-6, the J call TRBJ2-1; tentatively, D is TRBD1 (6 bases). From germline, CDR1 is SGHDT and CDR2 YYEEEE. CDR3 size: 14 residues. Trimming removed 0 bases from V and 8 bases from J, with 12 bases in between. The CDR3 loop is CASSLDGQGHEQFF. The CDR3 nucleotides read TGTGCCAGCAGCTTGGATGGGCAGGGGCATGAGCAGTTCTTC.

This clone was seen a single time. The V gene is TRBV13, the J gene TRBJ2-2; TRBD2 matches at 8 bases. V lost 5 bases and J lost 3; bases outside the gene matches: 8. There are 16 residues in the CDR3. Germline V gene data show CDR1 as PRHDT and CDR2 as FYEKMQ (reference sequence). The CDR3 nucleotides are TGTGCCAGCAGCCCGCGGACTAGCCCAGACACCGGGGAGCTGTTTTTT. Translated, it gives CASSPRTSPDTGELFF.

CDR3 in DNA: TGTGCCAGCAGCTTAGAACCCAGCGGGAGAACCAATGAGCAGTTCTTC. Translated, it gives CASSLEPSGRTNEQFF. This chain links TRBV7-9 with TRBJ2-1; 8 bases map to TRBD2. Germline CDR1 is SEHNR and CDR2 is FQNEAQ (reference sequence). The CDR3 is 16 residues long. The V and J ends lost 1 base and 6 bases, in that order; junction bases with no gene match: 8.

This clone is a singleton in its sample. V usage is TRBV18 and J usage is TRBJ1-1, with D possibly being TRBD1 (5 bases). Germline CDR1 and CDR2: KGHSH and LQKENI. Trimming left V 5 bases short and J 8 bases short, with 18 bases between. The CDR3 is 14 amino acids. The CDR3 loop is CASSDRDALGEAFF. The CDR3 DNA reads as TGTGCCAGCTCAGACCGGGACGCTTTGGGGGAAGCTTTCTTT.

The rearrangement links TRBV5-1 to TRBJ1-1, with a weak D call TRBD1 (6 bases). The V gene lost 4 bases and the J gene lost 6 bases, with 13 bases spanning the gap. CDR3 length: 13 residues. Germline CDR1 SGHRS, CDR2 YFSETQ. In DNA, the CDR3 is TGCGCCAGCAGCGTGGGACACGGTTCTGAAGCTTTCTTT. The encoded protein is CASSVGHGSEAFF.

The chain links TRBV9 to TRBJ2-3; 10 bases match TRBD2. J gave up 1 base and V 3 bases, and 5 bases lay outside the gene matches. The CDR3 has 16 amino acids. Germline CDR1 is SGDLS and CDR2 is YYNGEE. For the CDR3, the DNA is TGTGCCAGCAGCGCAAGCGGGGGGGCTGGCACAGATACGCAGTATTTT. The encoded protein is CASSASGGAGTDTQYF.